A single T cell receptor (beta chain) is shown here with its context. This sample was taken from a study of blood T cell repertoires in COVID-19. The CDR3 is 10 residues long. Germline V gives CDR1 SGHRS, CDR2 YFSETQ. Sequencing was performed with immunoSEQ multiplex PCR; in TCRdb, only in-frame clones are kept and a portion is missing. The sample includes about 230,000 clones, about 83% of them seen just once. This sequence joins TRBV5-1 and TRBJ1-2, with a tentative D call TRBD1 (5 bases). Sequencing input: peripheral blood. This TCR was sampled from a man aged 35 to 55 with active or convalescent COVID-19. The CDR3 loop is CPPTGEGYTF. The CDR3 DNA is TGCCCCCCCACGGGGGAAGGCTACACCTTC.